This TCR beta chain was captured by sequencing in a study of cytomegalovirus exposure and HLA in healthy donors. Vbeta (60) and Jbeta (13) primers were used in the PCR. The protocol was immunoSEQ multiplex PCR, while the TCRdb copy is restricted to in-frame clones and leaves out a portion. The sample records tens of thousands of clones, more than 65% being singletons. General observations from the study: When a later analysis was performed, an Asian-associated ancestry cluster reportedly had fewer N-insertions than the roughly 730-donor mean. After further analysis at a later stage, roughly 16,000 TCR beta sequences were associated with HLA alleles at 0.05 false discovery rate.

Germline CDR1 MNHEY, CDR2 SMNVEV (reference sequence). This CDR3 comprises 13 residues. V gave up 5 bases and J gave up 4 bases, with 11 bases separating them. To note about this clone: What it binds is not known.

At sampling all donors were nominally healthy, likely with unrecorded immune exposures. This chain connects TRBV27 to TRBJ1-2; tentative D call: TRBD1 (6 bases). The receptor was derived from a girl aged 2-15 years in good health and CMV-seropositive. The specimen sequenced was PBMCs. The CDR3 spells CASSPGQPYGYTF. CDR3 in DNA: TGTGCCAGCAGTCCCGGACAGCCCTATGGCTACACCTTC.